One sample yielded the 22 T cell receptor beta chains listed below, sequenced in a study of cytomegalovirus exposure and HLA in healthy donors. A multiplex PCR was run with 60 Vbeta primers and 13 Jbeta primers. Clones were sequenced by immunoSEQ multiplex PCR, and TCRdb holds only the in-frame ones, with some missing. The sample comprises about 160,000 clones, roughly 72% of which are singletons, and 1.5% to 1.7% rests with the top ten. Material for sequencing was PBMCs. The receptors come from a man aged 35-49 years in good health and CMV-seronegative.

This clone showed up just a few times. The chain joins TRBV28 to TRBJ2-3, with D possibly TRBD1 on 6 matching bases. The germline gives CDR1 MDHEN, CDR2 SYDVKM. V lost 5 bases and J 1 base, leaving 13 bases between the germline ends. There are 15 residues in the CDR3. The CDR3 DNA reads TGTGCCAGCAGTGGAACAGGGAAAGGCACAGATACGCAGTATTTT. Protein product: CASSGTGKGTDTQYF.

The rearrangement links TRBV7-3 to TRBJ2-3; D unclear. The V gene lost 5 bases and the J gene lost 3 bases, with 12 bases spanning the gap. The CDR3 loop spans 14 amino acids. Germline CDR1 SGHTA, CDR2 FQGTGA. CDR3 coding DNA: TGTGCCAGCAGCCCCCCAGGCCGAACAGATACGCAGTATTTT. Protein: CASSPPGRTDTQYF.

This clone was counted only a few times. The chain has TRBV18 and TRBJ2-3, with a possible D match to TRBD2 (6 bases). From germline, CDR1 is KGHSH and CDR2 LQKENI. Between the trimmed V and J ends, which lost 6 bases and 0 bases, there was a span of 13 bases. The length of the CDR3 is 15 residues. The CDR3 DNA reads TGTGCCAGCTCCCTCGACGGGGGAAGCACAGATACGCAGTATTTT. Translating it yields CASSLDGGSTDTQYF.

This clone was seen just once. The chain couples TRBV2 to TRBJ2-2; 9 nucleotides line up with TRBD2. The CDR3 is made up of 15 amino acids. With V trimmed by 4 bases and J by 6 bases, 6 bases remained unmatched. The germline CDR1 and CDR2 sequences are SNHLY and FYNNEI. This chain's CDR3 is CASSVIAGESGELFF. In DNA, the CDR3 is TGTGCCAGCAGTGTAATAGCGGGAGAGTCCGGGGAGCTGTTTTTT.

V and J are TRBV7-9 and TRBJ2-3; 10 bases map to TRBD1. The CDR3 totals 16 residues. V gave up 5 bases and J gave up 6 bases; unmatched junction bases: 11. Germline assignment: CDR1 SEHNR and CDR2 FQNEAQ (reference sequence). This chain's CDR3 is CASSLPGQGTLDTQYF. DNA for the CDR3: TGTGCCAGCAGCCTTCCGGGACAGGGGACTTTGGATACGCAGTATTTT.

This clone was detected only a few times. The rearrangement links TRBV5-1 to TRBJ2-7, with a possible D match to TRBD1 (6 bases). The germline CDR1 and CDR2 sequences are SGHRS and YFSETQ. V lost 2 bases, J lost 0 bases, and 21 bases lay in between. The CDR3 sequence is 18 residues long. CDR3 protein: CASSFPSFDRTISYEQYV. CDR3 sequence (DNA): TGCGCCAGCAGCTTCCCGAGCTTCGACAGGACCATCTCCTACGAGCAGTACGTC.

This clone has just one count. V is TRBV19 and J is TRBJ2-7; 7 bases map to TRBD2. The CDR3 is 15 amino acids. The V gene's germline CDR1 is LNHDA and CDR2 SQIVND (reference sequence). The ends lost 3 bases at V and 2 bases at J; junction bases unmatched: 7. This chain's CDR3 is CASSIMASGAYEQYF. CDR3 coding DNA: TGTGCCAGTAGTATTATGGCTAGCGGAGCCTACGAGCAGTACTTC. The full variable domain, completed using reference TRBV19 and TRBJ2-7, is DGGITQSPKYLFRKEGQNVTLSCEQNLNHDAMYWYRQDPGQGLRLIYYSQIVNDFQKGDIAEGYSVSREKKESFPLTVTSAQKNPTAFYLCASSIMASGAYEQYFGPGTRLTVT.

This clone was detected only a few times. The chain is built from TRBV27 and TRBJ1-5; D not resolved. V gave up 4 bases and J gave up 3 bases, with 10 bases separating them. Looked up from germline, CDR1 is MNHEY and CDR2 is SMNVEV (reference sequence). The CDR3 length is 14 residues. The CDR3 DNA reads TGTGCCAGCAGTTCCGGGATTTCCAATCAGCCCCAGCATTTT. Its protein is CASSSGISNQPQHF.

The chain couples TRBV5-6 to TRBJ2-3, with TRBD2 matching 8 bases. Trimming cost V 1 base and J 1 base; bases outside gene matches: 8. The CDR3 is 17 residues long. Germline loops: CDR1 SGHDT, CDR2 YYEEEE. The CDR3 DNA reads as TGTGCCAGCAGCTTGAGATACTCAGCGGGAGGCACAGATACGCAGTATTTT. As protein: CASSLRYSAGGTDTQYF.

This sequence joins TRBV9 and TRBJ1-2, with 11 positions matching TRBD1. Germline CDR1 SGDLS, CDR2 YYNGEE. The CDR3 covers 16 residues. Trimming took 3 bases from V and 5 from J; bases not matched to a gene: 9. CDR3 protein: CASSASWTGGLYGYTF. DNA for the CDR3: TGTGCCAGCAGCGCATCTTGGACAGGGGGCTTGTATGGCTACACCTTC.

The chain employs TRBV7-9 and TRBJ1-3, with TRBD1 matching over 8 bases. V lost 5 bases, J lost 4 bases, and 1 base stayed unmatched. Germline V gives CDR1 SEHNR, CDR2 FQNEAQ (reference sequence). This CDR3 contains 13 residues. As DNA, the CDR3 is TGTGCCAGCAGCCGACAGGGGGGAAACACCATATATTTT. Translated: CASSRQGGNTIYF.

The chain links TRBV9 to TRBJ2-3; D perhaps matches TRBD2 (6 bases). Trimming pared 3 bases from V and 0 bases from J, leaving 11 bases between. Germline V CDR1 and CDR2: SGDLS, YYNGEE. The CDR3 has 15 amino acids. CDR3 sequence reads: CASSGRDFSTDTQYF. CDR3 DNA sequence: TGTGCCAGCAGCGGCCGGGACTTTAGCACAGATACGCAGTATTTT.

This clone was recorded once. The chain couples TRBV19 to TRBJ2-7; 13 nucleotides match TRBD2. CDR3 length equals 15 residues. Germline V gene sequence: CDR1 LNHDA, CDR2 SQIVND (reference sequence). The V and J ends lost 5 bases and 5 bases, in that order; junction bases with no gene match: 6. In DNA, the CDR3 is TGTGCCAGTAGTGCAGGACTAGCGGGAGTAAACGAGCAGTACTTC. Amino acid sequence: CASSAGLAGVNEQYF.

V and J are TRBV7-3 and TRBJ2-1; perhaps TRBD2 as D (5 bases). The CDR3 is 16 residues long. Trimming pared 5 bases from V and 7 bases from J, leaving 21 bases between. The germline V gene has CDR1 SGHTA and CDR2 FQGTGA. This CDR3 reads CASSLRAIGRANEQFF. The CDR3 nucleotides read TGTGCCAGCAGCCTCCGGGCCATCGGGCGGGCAAATGAGCAGTTCTTC.

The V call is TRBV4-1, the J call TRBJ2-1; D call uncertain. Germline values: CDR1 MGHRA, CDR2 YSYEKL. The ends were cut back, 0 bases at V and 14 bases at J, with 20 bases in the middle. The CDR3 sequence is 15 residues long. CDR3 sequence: CASSQDKVSAVRKFF. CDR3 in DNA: TGCGCCAGCAGCCAAGATAAGGTATCCGCGGTTCGAAAGTTCTTC.

In DNA form, the CDR3 reads TGTGCCAGCAGCCGACCTACGGGACACCCGTACGAGCAGTACGTC. The encoded protein is CASSRPTGHPYEQYV. This sequence joins TRBV7-9 and TRBJ2-7; possible D gene TRBD1, 6 bases. The V end lost 5 bases, the J end lost 4 bases, and 18 bases lay between the germline ends. The CDR3 runs 15 residues. Germline loops: CDR1 SEHNR, CDR2 FQNEAQ (reference sequence).

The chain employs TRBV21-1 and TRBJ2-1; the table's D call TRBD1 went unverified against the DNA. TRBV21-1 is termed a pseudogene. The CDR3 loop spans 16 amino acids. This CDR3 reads CASSKEDRVSYNEQFF. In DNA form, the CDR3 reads TGTGCCAGCAGCAAAGAGGACAGGGTCTCCTACAATGAGCAGTTCTTC.

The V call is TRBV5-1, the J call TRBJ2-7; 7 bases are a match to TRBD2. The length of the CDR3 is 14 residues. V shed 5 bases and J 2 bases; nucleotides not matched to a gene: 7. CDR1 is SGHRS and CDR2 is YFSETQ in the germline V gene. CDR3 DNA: TGCGCCAGCAGGTCCGGGAGGAGTACCTACGAGCAGTACTTC. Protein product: CASRSGRSTYEQYF. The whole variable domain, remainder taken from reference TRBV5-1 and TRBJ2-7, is KAGVTQTPRYLIKTRGQQVTLSCSPISGHRSVSWYQQTPGQGLQFLFEYFSETQRNKGNFPGRFSGRQFSNSRSEMNVSTLELGDSALYLCASRSGRSTYEQYFGPGTRLTVT.

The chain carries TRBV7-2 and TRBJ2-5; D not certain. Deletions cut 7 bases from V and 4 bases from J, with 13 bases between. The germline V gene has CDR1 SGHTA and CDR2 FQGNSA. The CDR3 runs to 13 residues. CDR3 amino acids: CASTYGFGETQYF. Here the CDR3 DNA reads TGTGCCAGCACCTATGGTTTTGGAGAGACCCAGTACTTC.

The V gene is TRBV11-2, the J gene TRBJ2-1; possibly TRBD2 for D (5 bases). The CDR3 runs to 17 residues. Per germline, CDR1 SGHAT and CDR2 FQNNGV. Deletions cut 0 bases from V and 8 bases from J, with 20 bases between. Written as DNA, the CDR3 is TGTGCCAGCAGCTTAGATAGAGTGTTGACTATAGGCCATGAGCAGTTCTTC. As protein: CASSLDRVLTIGHEQFF.

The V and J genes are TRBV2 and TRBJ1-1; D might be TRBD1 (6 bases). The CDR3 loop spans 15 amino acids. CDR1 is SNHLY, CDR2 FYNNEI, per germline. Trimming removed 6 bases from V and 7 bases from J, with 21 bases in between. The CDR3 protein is CASRRARRGQHEAFF. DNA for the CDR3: TGTGCCAGCAGACGCGCACGGAGAGGACAGCATGAAGCTTTCTTT.

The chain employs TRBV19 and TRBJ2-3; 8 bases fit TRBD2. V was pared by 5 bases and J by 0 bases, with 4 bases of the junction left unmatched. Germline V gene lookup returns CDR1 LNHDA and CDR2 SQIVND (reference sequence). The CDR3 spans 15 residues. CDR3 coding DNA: TGTGCCAGTAGTCCGGGGGGGTCTAGCACAGATACGCAGTATTTT. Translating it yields CASSPGGSSTDTQYF.